The 26 T cell receptor beta chains reported below all come from one sample, sequenced in a study of T cell responses to AZD1222 COVID-19 vaccine. The assay was immunoSEQ multiplex PCR, and TCRdb's table has in-frame clones only and misses some. The data hold more than 95,000 clones, with over 80% observed a single time. The specimen comprised peripheral blood, sampled on day 0 of AZD1222 vaccination. These receptors were obtained from an adult in good health.

The J gene is TRBJ2-7, the V gene TRBV7-2, with 16 bases aligning to TRBD2. The trim removed 4 bases at V and 6 bases at J, leaving 3 bases unmatched. Germline V gives CDR1 SGHTA, CDR2 FQGNSA. This CDR3 contains 15 residues. CDR3 region: CASSSGLAGGVEQYF. The CDR3, as DNA: TGTGCCAGCAGCTCGGGACTAGCGGGGGGGGTCGAGCAGTACTTC.

The chain combines TRBV4-3 with TRBJ1-1, with D possibly matching TRBD1 (5 bases). There are 15 residues in the CDR3. Trimming stripped 5 bases from V and 1 base from J, with 14 bases between. The germline gives CDR1 LGHNA, CDR2 YSLEER. CDR3 coding DNA: TGCGCCAGCAGCTCCGGGACGTCTAAGAACACTGAAGCTTTCTTT. It codes for CASSSGTSKNTEAFF.

This chain links TRBV29-1 with TRBJ2-3, with 9 positions matching TRBD2. V lost 7 bases and J lost 1; bases outside the gene matches: 6. CDR1 is SQVTM and CDR2 is ANQGSEA in the germline V gene. The length of the CDR3 is 14 residues. The CDR3 sequence: CSGLAEGGTDTQYF. The CDR3 bases are TGCAGCGGACTAGCGGAGGGGGGCACAGATACGCAGTATTTT.

This rearrangement joins TRBV11-3 to TRBJ1-1, with D unclear. The V end lost 1 base, the J end lost 0 bases, and 6 bases lay between the germline ends. The CDR3 is 14 residues long. Germline CDR1 SGHNT, CDR2 YENEEA. The CDR3 DNA follows: TGTGCCAGCAGCTTAGGGGGTGTGAACACTGAAGCTTTCTTT. Translated: CASSLGGVNTEAFF.

J is TRBJ1-2 and V is TRBV10-3; 11 bases match TRBD1. Germline-derived CDR1 and CDR2 are ENHRY and SYGVKD. This CDR3 has 14 amino acids. Germline trimming cut 6 bases from V and 6 bases from J; bases unmatched to any gene: 6. Written as DNA, the CDR3 is TGTGCCATCAGCCGGGGACAGGGGGACGATGGCTACACCTTC. Its protein is CAISRGQGDDGYTF.

This rearrangement joins TRBV5-1 to TRBJ1-4; no reliable D call. The CDR3 consists of 17 residues. The V end was cut by 0 bases, the J end by 5 bases, with 17 bases between. Germline CDR1 SGHRS, CDR2 YFSETQ. CDR3: CASSLANVTVGNEKLFF. The CDR3 nucleotides read TGCGCCAGCAGCTTGGCGAATGTAACCGTCGGGAATGAAAAACTGTTTTTT.

The V call is TRBV9, the J call TRBJ1-1; D gene ambiguous. The CDR3 is 12 amino acids. CDR1 and CDR2 from the germline V gene are SGDLS and YYNGEE. Trimming cost V 2 bases and J 3 bases, with 5 bases left between them. The CDR3 nucleotides are TGTGCCAGCAGCGTTGGGGACACTGAAGCTTTCTTT. Amino acid sequence: CASSVGDTEAFF.

The genes are TRBV7-2 and TRBJ2-7; TRBD1 or TRBD2 may be the D gene (5 bases each). The CDR3 spans 16 residues. V was pared by 0 bases and J by 2 bases, with 14 bases between. CDR1 is SGHTA, CDR2 FQGNSA, per germline. Here the CDR3 DNA reads TGTGCCAGCAGCTTAGCAGGGACCGAACCCACCTACGAGCAGTACTTC. It encodes CASSLAGTEPTYEQYF.

This clone was seen more than once but under ten times. This chain connects TRBV12-3 or TRBV12-4 to TRBJ2-1, with 7 bases matching TRBD1. Trimming cost V 7 bases and J 8 bases; bases outside gene matches: 8. The CDR3 is made up of 13 amino acids. In nucleotides, the CDR3 is TGTGCCAGCAAACCAGACAGGGCGGATGAGCAGTTCTTC. Amino acid sequence: CASKPDRADEQFF.

The chain is built from TRBV27 and TRBJ2-2; D not resolved. Germline values: CDR1 MNHEY, CDR2 SMNVEV (reference sequence). The CDR3 runs to 17 residues. The germline V and J ends were trimmed by 2 bases and 1 base, with 14 bases remaining between them. The CDR3 spells CASSLNGPTWNTGELFF. The CDR3 DNA reads as TGTGCCAGCAGTTTAAACGGTCCTACCTGGAACACCGGGGAGCTGTTTTTT.

This chain connects TRBV5-4 to TRBJ2-7; possible D gene TRBD1, 6 bases. Germline CDR1 and CDR2: SGHNT and YYREEE (reference sequence). The CDR3 spans 15 residues. Trimming pared 2 bases from V and 0 bases from J, leaving 12 bases between. Here the CDR3 reads CASSFPGHHSYEQYF. CDR3 DNA: TGTGCCAGCAGCTTTCCGGGACACCACTCCTACGAGCAGTACTTC.

V and J are TRBV3-1 (or the pseudogene TRBV3-2) and TRBJ1-1; perhaps TRBD1 as D (5 bases). Trimming pared 6 bases from V and 4 bases from J, leaving 12 bases between. Germline CDR1 reads LGHDT; CDR2 reads YNNKEL (reference sequence). The CDR3 totals 13 residues. CDR3 sequence: CASRPKGTTEAFF. As DNA, the CDR3 is TGTGCCAGCAGGCCAAAAGGGACCACTGAAGCTTTCTTT.

The V and J genes are TRBV20-1 and TRBJ2-4; 7 bases align to TRBD1. The CDR3 covers 13 residues. The V gene's germline CDR1 is DFQATT and CDR2 SNEGSKA (reference sequence). Trimming removed 3 bases from V and 8 bases from J; junction bases left unmatched: 7. This CDR3 is CSASDDRVDIQYF. For the CDR3, the DNA is TGCAGTGCTAGTGACGACAGGGTGGACATTCAGTACTTC.

The rearrangement joins TRBV6-2 or TRBV6-3 to TRBJ2-5; 8 bases align to TRBD1. The CDR3 sequence is 15 residues long. V was pared by 6 bases and J by 5 bases, with 11 bases of the junction left unmatched. The germline V gene has CDR1 MNHEY and CDR2 SVGEGT. CDR3 bases: TGTGCCAGCAGCACCGGGACAGGTGACTCGGAGACCCAGTACTTC. Its translation is CASSTGTGDSETQYF.

The genes are TRBV21-1 and TRBJ1-2. TRBV21-1 is a pseudogene locus. The CDR3 loop spans 12 amino acids. CDR3 bases: TGTGCCCCCTTTCGCTACGCCCGGGGCTACACCTTC. It yields the protein CAPFRYARGYTF.

The chain links TRBV4-1 to TRBJ1-1; D unresolved. Germline V gene sequence: CDR1 MGHRA, CDR2 YSYEKL. V gave up 2 bases and J gave up 0 bases, with 1 base separating them. The CDR3 contains 12 residues. The CDR3 DNA reads TGCGCCAGCAGCCAACTGAACACTGAAGCTTTCTTT. It specifies CASSQLNTEAFF.

The V and J genes are TRBV5-4 and TRBJ2-7; 9 bases fit TRBD1. From germline, CDR1 is SGHNT and CDR2 YYREEE (reference sequence). Losses at the gene ends were 4 bases for V and 6 bases for J; bases not matched to a gene: 14. The CDR3 has 16 amino acids. As DNA, the CDR3 is TGTGCCAGCAGCCAAGCACCAACGGGACAGGGAACCGAGCAGTACTTC. Its protein product is CASSQAPTGQGTEQYF.

This chain connects TRBV19 to TRBJ1-4; a possible D gene is TRBD1 (6 bases). V lost 6 bases and J lost 8, with 19 bases in between. Per germline, CDR1 LNHDA and CDR2 SQIVND (reference sequence). This CDR3 spans 15 amino acids. In nucleotides, the CDR3 is TGTGCCAGTAGCAACCTCCAGGGGCGGAACGAAAAACTGTTTTTT. It codes for CASSNLQGRNEKLFF.

V and J are TRBV28 and TRBJ2-5, with D perhaps matching TRBD1 or TRBD2 (5 bases each). V lost 3 bases and J lost 5, with 16 bases in between. The CDR3 covers 15 residues. Germline CDR1 is MDHEN and CDR2 is SYDVKM. This CDR3 is CASSLGTRGFETQYF. The CDR3, as DNA: TGTGCCAGCAGTTTGGGGACCCGGGGCTTTGAGACCCAGTACTTC.

This chain joins TRBV5-1 and TRBJ1-3; the match to TRBD1 covers 11 bases. Germline values: CDR1 SGHRS, CDR2 YFSETQ. This CDR3 spans 17 amino acids. V lost 4 bases, J lost 2 bases, and 8 bases stayed unmatched. The CDR3 protein is CASSKLDRGRPGNTIYF. CDR3 DNA sequence: TGCGCCAGCAGCAAATTGGACAGGGGGCGCCCTGGAAACACCATATATTTT.

The CDR3 DNA is TGTGCCAGCAGTTCACGACAGGGGGGAAACTACGAGCAGTACTTC. This gives the protein CASSSRQGGNYEQYF. The V gene is TRBV7-2, the J gene TRBJ2-7; 9 bases agree with TRBD1. CDR1 is SGHTA and CDR2 is FQGNSA in the germline V gene. The length of the CDR3 is 15 residues. V dropped 6 bases and J dropped 3; count of bases not matched to a gene: 9.

This chain uses TRBV29-1 with TRBJ1-1, with D uncertain. The CDR3 spans 13 residues. Germline V gene lookup returns CDR1 SQVTM and CDR2 ANQGSEA. V was pared by 5 bases and J by 4 bases, with 14 bases between. The CDR3 bases are TGCAGCGTTCTTCCGGGGTGGAGCACTGAAGCTTTCTTT. As protein: CSVLPGWSTEAFF.

The rearrangement links TRBV7-2 to TRBJ2-3; D is possibly TRBD1 (7 bases). CDR1 and CDR2 from the germline V gene are SGHTA and FQGNSA. The CDR3 spans 16 residues. Deletions cut 5 bases from V and 3 bases from J, with 18 bases between. CDR3 sequence (DNA): TGTGCCAGCAGCATGGAGGGGGCGCGGACGACAGATACGCAGTATTTT. This codes for CASSMEGARTTDTQYF.

V and J are TRBV5-1 and TRBJ1-4; 9 bases align to TRBD1. CDR3 length equals 15 residues. The ends lost 3 bases at V and 8 bases at J; junction bases unmatched: 8. Germline CDR1 and CDR2: SGHRS and YFSETQ. The CDR3 sequence: CASSSTGGAEEKLFF. DNA of the CDR3: TGCGCCAGCAGCTCTACAGGGGGCGCGGAGGAAAAACTGTTTTTT.

This chain uses TRBV5-1 with TRBJ1-4; D is ambiguous. The V and J ends lost 0 bases and 3 bases respectively, with 12 bases between them. This CDR3 is 16 amino acids long. The germline CDR1 and CDR2 sequences are SGHRS and YFSETQ. The CDR3, as DNA: TGCGCCAGCAGCTTGGAATCAGGCCGATCTAATGAAAAACTGTTTTTT. It yields the protein CASSLESGRSNEKLFF. The full variable domain, completed using reference TRBV5-1 and TRBJ1-4, is KAGVTQTPRYLIKTRGQQVTLSCSPISGHRSVSWYQQTPGQGLQFLFEYFSETQRNKGNFPGRFSGRQFSNSRSEMNVSTLELGDSALYLCASSLESGRSNEKLFFGSGTQLSVL.

This clone was seen once. The rearrangement joins TRBV28 to TRBJ2-5, with 9 bases matching TRBD1. The CDR3 consists of 13 residues. J gave up 4 bases and V 10 bases, and 7 bases lay outside the gene matches. In germline, CDR1 is MDHEN, CDR2 SYDVKM. The chain's CDR3 is CATYHRGRETQYF. CDR3 sequence (DNA): TGTGCCACCTACCACAGGGGGCGAGAGACCCAGTACTTC.